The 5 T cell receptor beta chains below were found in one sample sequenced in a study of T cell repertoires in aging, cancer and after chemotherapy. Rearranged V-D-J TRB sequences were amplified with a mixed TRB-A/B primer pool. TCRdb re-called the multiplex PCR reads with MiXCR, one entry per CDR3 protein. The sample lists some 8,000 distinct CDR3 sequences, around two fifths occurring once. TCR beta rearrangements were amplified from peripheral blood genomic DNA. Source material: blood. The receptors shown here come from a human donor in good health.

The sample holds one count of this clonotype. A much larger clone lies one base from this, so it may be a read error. Written as DNA, the CDR3 is TGCAGCGTTGAAACACGGCCAGGCACTGAAGCTTTCTTT. It codes for CSVETRPGTEAFF. V and J are TRBV29-1 and TRBJ1-1; D gene unclear. V lost 2 bases, J lost 4 bases, and 11 bases lay in between. CDR1 SQVTM and CDR2 ANQGSEA come from the germline V gene. The CDR3 is 13 amino acids.

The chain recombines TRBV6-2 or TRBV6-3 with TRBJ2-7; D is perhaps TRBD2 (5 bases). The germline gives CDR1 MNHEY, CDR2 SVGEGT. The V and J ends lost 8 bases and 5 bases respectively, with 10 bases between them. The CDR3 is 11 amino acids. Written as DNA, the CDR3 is TGTGCCAGCCCGGACGGGGACGAGCAGTACTTC. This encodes CASPDGDEQYF.

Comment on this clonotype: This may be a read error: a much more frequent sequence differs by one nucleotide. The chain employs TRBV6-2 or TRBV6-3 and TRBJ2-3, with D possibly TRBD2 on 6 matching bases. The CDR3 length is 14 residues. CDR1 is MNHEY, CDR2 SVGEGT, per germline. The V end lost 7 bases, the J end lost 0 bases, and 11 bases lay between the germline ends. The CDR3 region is CASTPGLSTDTQYF. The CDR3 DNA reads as TGTGCCAGCACTCCGGGACTGAGCACAGATACGCAGTATTTT.

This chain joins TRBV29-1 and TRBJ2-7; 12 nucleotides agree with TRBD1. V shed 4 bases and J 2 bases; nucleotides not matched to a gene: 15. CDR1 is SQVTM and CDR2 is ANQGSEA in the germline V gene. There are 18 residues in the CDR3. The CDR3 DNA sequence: TGCAGCGTTGCCGGGACAGGGGGCAGTGGGACAGATACCTACGAGCAGTACTTC. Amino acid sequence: CSVAGTGGSGTDTYEQYF.

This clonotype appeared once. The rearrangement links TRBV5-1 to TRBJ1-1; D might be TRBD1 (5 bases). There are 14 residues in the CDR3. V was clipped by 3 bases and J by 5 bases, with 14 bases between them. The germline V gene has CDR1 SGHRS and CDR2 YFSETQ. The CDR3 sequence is CASSYAGGETEAFF. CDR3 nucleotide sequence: TGCGCCAGCAGCTACGCGGGAGGGGAGACTGAAGCTTTCTTT.